A single sample is the source of the 4 T cell receptor beta chains below, sequenced in a study of T cell changes during pregnancy in multiple sclerosis. Repertoires were generated with immunoSEQ multiplex PCR, while TCRdb's copy carries only in-frame clones and drops some. This sample has 50,000 to 65,000 clones, with approximately 90% found just once. Sequences were derived from peripheral blood, sampled in the first trimester of pregnancy. These receptor sequences come from a female donor in good health, enrolled as a control in a pregnancy study.

V gene TRBV6-5 combines with J gene TRBJ1-1; 9 nucleotides match TRBD1. Germline V gene data show CDR1 as MNHEY and CDR2 as SVGAGI. Trimming at V came to 6 bases and at J to 2 bases, leaving 4 bases not matched to a gene. This CDR3 contains 14 residues. The CDR3 DNA is TGTGCCAGCAGACAGGGGGCGGCTAACACTGAAGCTTTCTTT. This encodes CASRQGAANTEAFF.

CDR3 in DNA: TGTGCCAGCAGTTGGAGCGGGAACCAAGATACGCAGTATTTT. This sequence encodes CASSWSGNQDTQYF. The rearrangement uses TRBV13 and TRBJ2-3; 7 bases are a match to TRBD2. V was pared by 6 bases and J by 5 bases, with 8 bases of the junction left unmatched. Germline CDR1 and CDR2: PRHDT and FYEKMQ (reference sequence). The CDR3 covers 14 residues. Looking up the rest from reference TRBV13 and TRBJ2-3 gives the full variable domain: AAGVIQSPRHLIKEKRETATLKCYPIPRHDTVYWYQQGPGQDPQFLISFYEKMQSDKGSIPDRFSAQQFSDYHSELNMSSLELGDSALYFCASSWSGNQDTQYFGPGTRLTVL.

CDR3 DNA sequence: TGTGCCATCGGTGGGGGAGCGAACACCGGGGAGCTGTTTTTT. This gives the protein CAIGGGANTGELFF. The V and J genes are TRBV10-3 and TRBJ2-2; D tentatively reads TRBD1 or TRBD2 (5 bases each). Germline CDR1 is ENHRY and CDR2 is SYGVKD. The germline V and J ends were trimmed by 8 bases and 0 bases, with 10 bases remaining between them. This CDR3 is 14 amino acids long.

This clone was picked up one time. The chain employs TRBV19 and TRBJ2-1; 15 nucleotides match TRBD2. The length of the CDR3 is 15 residues. Germline lookup yields CDR1 LNHDA and CDR2 SQIVND (reference sequence). Trimming took 6 bases from V and 9 from J; bases not matched to a gene: 6. In DNA, the CDR3 is TGTGCCAGTAGCCGGACTAGCGGGGGGGCCGGTGAGCAGTTCTTC. It codes for CASSRTSGGAGEQFF.